This T cell receptor beta chain emerged from a study of PD-L1 blockade in urothelial cancer. Overall study: Each patient had 0 to 3 earlier chemotherapy regimens.

Time point: peripheral blood 6 weeks after treatment start. The CDR3 loop spans 12 amino acids. Per germline, CDR1 ENHRY and CDR2 SYGVKD. V was pared by 8 bases and J by 9 bases, with 14 bases between. Generated by immunoSEQ multiplex PCR, the TCRdb table keeps only in-frame clones and is missing some. The sample carries under 55,000 clones, roughly 82% recorded once. The clonotype was recovered from a man in his 60s with urothelial cancer. Sequencing was performed on PBMCs, taken around atezolizumab (anti-PD-L1) treatment. The gene calls are TRBV10-3 and TRBJ1-5; D not certain. CDR3 sequence (DNA): TGTGCCATCTCGGCGGGTGAAGGGCCCCAGCATTTT. Its protein is CAISAGEGPQHF.